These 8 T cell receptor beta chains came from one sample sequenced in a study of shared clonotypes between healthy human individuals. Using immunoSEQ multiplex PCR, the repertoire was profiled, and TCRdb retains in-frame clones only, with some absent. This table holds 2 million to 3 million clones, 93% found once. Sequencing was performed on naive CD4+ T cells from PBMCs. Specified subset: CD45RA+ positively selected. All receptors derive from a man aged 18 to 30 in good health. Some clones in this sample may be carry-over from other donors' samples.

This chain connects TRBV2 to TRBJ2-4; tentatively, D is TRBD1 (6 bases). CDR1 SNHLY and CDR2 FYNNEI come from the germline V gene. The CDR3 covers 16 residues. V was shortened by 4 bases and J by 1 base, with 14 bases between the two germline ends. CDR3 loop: CASSVQGRLAKNIQYF. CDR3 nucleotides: TGTGCCAGCAGTGTTCAGGGGCGGCTGGCCAAAAACATTCAGTACTTC.

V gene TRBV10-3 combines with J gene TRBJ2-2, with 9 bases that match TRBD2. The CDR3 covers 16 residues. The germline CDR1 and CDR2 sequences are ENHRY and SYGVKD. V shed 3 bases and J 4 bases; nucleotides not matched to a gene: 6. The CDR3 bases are TGTGCCATCAGTGACTCTAGCGGGATGTTCACCGGGGAGCTGTTTTTT. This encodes CAISDSSGMFTGELFF.

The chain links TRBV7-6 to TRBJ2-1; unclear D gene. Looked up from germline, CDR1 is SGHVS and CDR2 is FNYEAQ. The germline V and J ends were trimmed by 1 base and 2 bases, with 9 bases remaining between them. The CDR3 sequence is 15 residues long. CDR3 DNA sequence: TGTGCCAGCAGCTTAGGCTCTCAAACCTACAATGAGCAGTTCTTC. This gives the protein CASSLGSQTYNEQFF. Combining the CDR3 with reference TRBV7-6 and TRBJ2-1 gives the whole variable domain GAGVSQSPRYKVTKRGQDVALRCDPISGHVSLYWYRQALGQGPEFLTYFNYEAQQDKSGLPNDRFSAERPEGSISTLTIQRTEQRDSAMYRCASSLGSQTYNEQFFGPGTRLTVL.

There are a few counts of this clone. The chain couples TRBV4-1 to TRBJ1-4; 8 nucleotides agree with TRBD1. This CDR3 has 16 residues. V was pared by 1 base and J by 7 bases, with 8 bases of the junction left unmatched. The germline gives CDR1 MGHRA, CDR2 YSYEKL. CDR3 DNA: TGCGCCAGCAGCCAAGGGGACAGGAGGAATCGTGAAAAACTGTTTTTT. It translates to CASSQGDRRNREKLFF.

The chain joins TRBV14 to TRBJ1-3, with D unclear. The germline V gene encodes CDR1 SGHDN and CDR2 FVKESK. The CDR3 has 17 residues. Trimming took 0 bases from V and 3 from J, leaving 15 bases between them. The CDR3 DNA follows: TGTGCCAGCAGCCAAGATGTGCCGGTTGGACTTGGAAACACCATATATTTT. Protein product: CASSQDVPVGLGNTIYF.

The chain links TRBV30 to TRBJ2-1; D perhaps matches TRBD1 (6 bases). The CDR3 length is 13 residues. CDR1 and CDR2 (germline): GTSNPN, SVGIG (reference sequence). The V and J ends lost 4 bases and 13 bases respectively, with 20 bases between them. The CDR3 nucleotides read TGTGCCTGGATAGGGGGTATTTTGCGTAATCAGTTCTTC. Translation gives CAWIGGILRNQFF.

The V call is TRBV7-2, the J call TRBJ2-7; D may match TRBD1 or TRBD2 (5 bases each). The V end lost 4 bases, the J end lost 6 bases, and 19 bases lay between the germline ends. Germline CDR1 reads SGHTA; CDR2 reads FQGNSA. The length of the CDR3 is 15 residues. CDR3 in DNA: TGTGCCAGCAGCTCTCCGGGACCCCCCGGAGGCGAGCAGTACTTC. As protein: CASSSPGPPGGEQYF.

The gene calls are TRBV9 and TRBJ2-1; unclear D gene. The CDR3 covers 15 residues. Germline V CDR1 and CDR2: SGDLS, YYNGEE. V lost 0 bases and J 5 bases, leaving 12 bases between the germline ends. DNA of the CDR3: TGTGCCAGCAGCGTAGAGGCTCCTTCGGACAATGAGCAGTTCTTC. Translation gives CASSVEAPSDNEQFF.